Listed below are T cell receptor beta chains from one sample, sequenced in a study of radiation and T cells in renal cell carcinoma. Some clones are missing from TCRdb's copy, which holds only in-frame ones; the method was immunoSEQ multiplex PCR. The sample carries 130,000 to 150,000 clones, roughly 88% recorded once. The input for sequencing was blood, taken from a patient whose treatment included radiotherapy and nephrectomy. Source of these receptors: a woman between 50 and 59 years old with renal cell carcinoma. The conserved cysteine and the conserved F or W are not part of the CDR3 here. Size values are once, few and many counts, or a class for expanded clones, and some rows have none.

size,V,CDR3
-,TRBV11-3,ASSSRQGAVDEQF
-,TRBV5-1,ASSLGAYYGYT
-,TRBV7-2,ASSPQGVDNSPLH
few,TRBV5-1,ASSLDNNSPLH
-,TRBV29-1,SVEDWLDDEQF
once,TRBV7-2,ASSLERGRADTQY
-,TRBV25-1,ASSPDRLNTEAF
-,TRBV6-6,ASSYSYGSPLH
once,TRBV6-6,ASSYTGHQPQH
-,TRBV4-1,ASSVRTSNTGELF
-,TRBV7-9,ASSPDRGFSPLH
-,TRBV30,AWSVVAETQY
once,TRBV9,ASSVGGGAVGEQF
-,TRBV6-1,ASNLDRRGTQY
once,TRBV5-4,ASSPRGENYGYT
-,TRBV7-2,ASSFQGQGTYEQY
-,TRBV5-1,ASSLAAPKTQY
-,TRBV6-6,ASISSRDTPGEQY
-,TRBV7-2,ASSLGLSGGSYNEQF
-,TRBV5-1,ASSPPRLAGGNEQF
-,TRBV6-5,ASSYSLEVGETQY
-,TRBV5-1,ASSPRGQNEKLF
-,TRBV7-9,ASSPLNTGELF
-,TRBV9,ASSVGGVENIQY
-,TRBV18,ASSPRGGFNGEQF
-,TRBV5-4,ASSWGDEQY
-,TRBV7-2,ASSWSARGGNTEAF
-,TRBV15,ATSRDRSDRNYGYT
-,TRBV7-8,ASSLTSGRGRSGANVLT
-,TRBV2,ASSTENYGYT
-,TRBV5-4,ASSYGLGGPDTQY
-,TRBV5-1,ASSLAGGLSYEQY
-,TRBV4-2,ASSQEAGEGYT
-,TRBV7-9,ASSLGSLNEKLF
-,TRBV6-1,ASIQTGDPYNEQF
-,TRBV11-1,ASSYRTGPEQY
-,TRBV5-4,ASSLSGGGLSDTQY
-,TRBV2,ASRPFGIGEKLF
-,TRBV6-6,ASSFGQGQNYGYT
-,TRBV7-3,ASSSSGGSVTEAF
-,TRBV5-4,ASSLGGGTYNEQF
-,TRBV2,ASTVTAATNEKLF
-,TRBV10-3,AISVEWSGYGSNQPQH
-,TRBV6-5,ASGSSGGEGETQY
-,TRBV6-5,ASGDYGGEGEQY
-,TRBV6-5,ASQDSTGVF
-,TRBV4-3,ASSRTGTNYGYT
few,TRBV2,ASSARRAGTNSPLH
-,TRBV9,ASSVALGTNDANTGELF
-,TRBV19,ASSTPTQPQH
once,TRBV4-1,ASSQDNPGLPNEQY
-,TRBV19,ASSLAGGDTQY
-,TRBV7-2,ASSIRTGRDSPLH